This T cell receptor beta chain stems from a study of T cells in Graves' hyperthyroidism and ophthalmopathy. Study conclusions and caveats: The majority of expanded thyroid clonotypes above 0.001 also appeared in blood. In the analysis, a 13 V-J model separated ophthalmopathy from stable hyperthyroidism.

Authors of the study amplified TCR beta CDR3 regions from RNA transcripts. The HTBI primer set was used in a first-round RT-PCR of the TCR CDR3. TCRdb processed the multiplex PCR reads anew with MiXCR; each CDR3 protein has one entry. The sample yields roughly 700,000 distinct CDR3 sequences, 17% seen once. Subjects aged 18 to 65 presented with newly diagnosed hyperthyroidism of less than 2 months' duration. Those patients with uncontrolled infection, other autoimmune disease, pregnancy or lactation were excluded. This clonotype showed up many times. Its antigen is still unknown. The TCR comes from a man aged 50 or older with Graves' hyperthyroidism. Sequenced sample: blood.

CDR3 loop: CASSKPYTGELFF. CDR3 in DNA: TGTGCCAGCAGCAAGCCTTACACCGGGGAGCTGTTTTTT. This chain connects TRBV7-2 to TRBJ2-2; D unclear. This CDR3 comprises 13 residues. CDR1 SGHTA and CDR2 FQGNSA come from the germline V gene. V was pared by 5 bases and J by 3 bases, with 7 bases between.